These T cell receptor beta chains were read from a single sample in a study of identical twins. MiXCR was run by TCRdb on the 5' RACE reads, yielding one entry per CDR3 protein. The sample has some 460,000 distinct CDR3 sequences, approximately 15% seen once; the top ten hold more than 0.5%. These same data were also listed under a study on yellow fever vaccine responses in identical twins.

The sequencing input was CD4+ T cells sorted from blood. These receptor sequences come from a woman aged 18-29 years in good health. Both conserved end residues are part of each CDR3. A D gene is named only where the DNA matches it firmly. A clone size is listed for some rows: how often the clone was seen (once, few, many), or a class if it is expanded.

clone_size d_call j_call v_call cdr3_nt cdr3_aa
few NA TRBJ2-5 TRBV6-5 TGTGCCAGCAGTTACACAGGAAGAAGAGAGACCCAGTACTTC CASSYTGRRETQYF
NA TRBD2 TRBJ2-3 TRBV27 TGTGCCAGCAGTCTACTACCCGGACTAGCGGGGCCCACAGATACGCAGTATTTT CASSLLPGLAGPTDTQYF
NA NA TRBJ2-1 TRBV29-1 TGCAGCGTGTTAGGGGACTCCTACAATGAGCAGTTCTTC CSVLGDSYNEQFF
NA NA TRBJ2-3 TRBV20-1 TGCAGTGCTAGACCCGCCACCCGGTACATGAAGTATTTT CSARPATRYMKYF
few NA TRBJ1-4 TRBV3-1 TGTGCCAGCCGCCGGGACACAAAACTGTTTTTT CASRRDTKLFF
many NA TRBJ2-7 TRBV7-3 TGTGCCAGCAGCTTAACCCCAGGGGTTACCGAGCAGTACTTC CASSLTPGVTEQYF
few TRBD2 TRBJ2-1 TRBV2 TGTGCCAGCAGGACTAGCGGGGGGCAGTTCTTC CASRTSGGQFF
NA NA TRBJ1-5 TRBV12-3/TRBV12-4 TGTGCCAGCAGCTTATTGGGTATCGATCAGCCCCAGCATTTT CASSLLGIDQPQHF
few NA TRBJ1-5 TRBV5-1 TGCGCCAGCAGCGTGGACAGTTTTTGGCCCCAGCATTTT CASSVDSFWPQHF
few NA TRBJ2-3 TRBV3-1 TGTGCCAGCAGCCATTTAAGGTATTCGAATACGCAGTATTTT CASSHLRYSNTQYF
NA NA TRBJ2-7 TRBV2 TGTGCCAGCTGTAAGGGGGAAACTTCCTACGAGCAGTACTTC CASCKGETSYEQYF
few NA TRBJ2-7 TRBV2 TGTGCCAGCATTACACAGGGACCATCTGACGAGCAGTACTTC CASITQGPSDEQYF
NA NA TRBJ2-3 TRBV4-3 TGCGCCAGCAGCCAAGGCAGGGTGGGCACAGATACGCAGTATTTT CASSQGRVGTDTQYF
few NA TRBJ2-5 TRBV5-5 TGTGCCAGCAGCCCCCCCGGGGTGGGAGGAGAGACCCAGTACTTC CASSPPGVGGETQYF
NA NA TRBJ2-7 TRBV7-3 TGTGCCAGCAGCTTAACGACAGGAAACGAGCAGTACTTC CASSLTTGNEQYF
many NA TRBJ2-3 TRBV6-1 TGTGCCAGCAGTCTGACTAGTAGCACAGATACGCAGTATTTT CASSLTSSTDTQYF
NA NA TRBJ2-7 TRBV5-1 TGCGCCAGCAGCTTGGTACCCCAGGGACCGTCCTACGAGCAGTACTTC CASSLVPQGPSYEQYF
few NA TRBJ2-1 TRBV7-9 TGTGCCAGCAGCTCACAGGCGAGCGGGCACCTAGGGGAGTTCTTC CASSSQASGHLGEFF
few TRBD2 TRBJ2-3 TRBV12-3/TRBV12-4 TGTGCCAGCAGTTTTCGAAGACTAGCGGTTAGCACAGATACGCAGTATTTT CASSFRRLAVSTDTQYF
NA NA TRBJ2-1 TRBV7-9 TGTGCCAGCAGCTTGGCTAGCGACCGTAATGAGCAGTTCTTC CASSLASDRNEQFF
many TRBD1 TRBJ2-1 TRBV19 TGCGCCAGCAGCCCGGACAGGAGCTCCTACAATGAGCAGTTCTTC CASSPDRSSYNEQFF
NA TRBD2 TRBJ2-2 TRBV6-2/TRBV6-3 TGTGCCAGCAGTCCCCCGACTAGCGGGAGGGCGGGGACCGGGGAGCTGTTTTTT CASSPPTSGRAGTGELFF
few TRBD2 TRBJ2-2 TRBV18 TGTGCCAGCTCGCCAGCGGGAGCGAACACCGGGGAGCTGTTTTTT CASSPAGANTGELFF
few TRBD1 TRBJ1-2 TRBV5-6 TGTGCCAGCAGCACGCTTCAGGGGGACGGTTTTTGGCGCTATGGCTACACCTTC CASSTLQGDGFWRYGYTF
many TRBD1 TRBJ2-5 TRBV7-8 TGTGCCAGCAGCGACAGGGGGCGCCAGGAAGAGACCCAGTACTTC CASSDRGRQEETQYF
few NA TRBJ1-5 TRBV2 TGTGCCAGCAGGTCAAACAATCAGCCCCAGCATTTT CASRSNNQPQHF
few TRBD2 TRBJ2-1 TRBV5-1 TGCGCCAGCAGCACGGATGGACTAGCGGGAGGAAAGTTCTTC CASSTDGLAGGKFF
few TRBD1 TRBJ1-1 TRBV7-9 TGTGCCAGCAATCGCGGACAGGCGAAGACGGCTTTCTTT CASNRGQAKTAFF
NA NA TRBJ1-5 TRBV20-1 TGCAGTGCTAGAGATAGACAGCGTAATCAGCCCCAGCATTTT CSARDRQRNQPQHF
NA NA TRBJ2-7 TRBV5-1 TGCGCCAGCAAAAACAAGGGGGAGGGCGTCTACGAGCAGTACTTC CASKNKGEGVYEQYF
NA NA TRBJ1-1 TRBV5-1 TGCGCCAGCAGCGTAGACAGTAACACTGAAGCTTTCTTT CASSVDSNTEAFF
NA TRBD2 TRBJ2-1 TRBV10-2 TGCGCCAGCAGTGAGTTTGGGACTAGCGGGGGAGAGGAGCAGTTCTTC CASSEFGTSGGEEQFF
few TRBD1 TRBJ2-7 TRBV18 TGTGCCAGCTCACCCAAGACAGGGGCAGAGTACGAGCAGTACTTC CASSPKTGAEYEQYF
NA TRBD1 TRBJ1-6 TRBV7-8 TGTGCCAGCAGCTTAGGTATTCGACAGGGAGACTCACCCCTCCACTTT CASSLGIRQGDSPLHF
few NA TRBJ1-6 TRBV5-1 TGCGCCAGCAGCTTGACAGGGCGGGAATCACCCCTCCACTTT CASSLTGRESPLHF
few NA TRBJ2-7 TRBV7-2 TGTGCCAGCAGTCCCGGGACAAACCTCTACGAGCAGTACTTC CASSPGTNLYEQYF
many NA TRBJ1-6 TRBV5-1 TGCGCCAGCAAACTATTCCGGGACGGTTCCAATTCACCCCTCCACTTT CASKLFRDGSNSPLHF
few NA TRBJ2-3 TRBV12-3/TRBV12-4 TGTGCCAGCAGAGACTACCGACTCACAGATACGCAGTATTTT CASRDYRLTDTQYF
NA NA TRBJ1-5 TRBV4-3 TGCGCCAGCAGCCAAGATAGGGGCCGCAATCAGCCCCAGCATTTT CASSQDRGRNQPQHF
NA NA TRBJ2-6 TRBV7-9 TGTGCCAGCAGCTTAGCAAAGGACTTTGGGGCCAACGTCCTGACTTTC CASSLAKDFGANVLTF
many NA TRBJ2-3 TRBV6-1 TGTGCCAGCAGTCCCCCTAAAGGCGGGGGCACAGATACGCAGTATTTT CASSPPKGGGTDTQYF
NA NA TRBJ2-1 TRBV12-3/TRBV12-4 TGTGCCAGCACCCAGGGGCACGGGGGATACAATGAGCAGTTCTTC CASTQGHGGYNEQFF
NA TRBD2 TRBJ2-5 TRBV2 TGTGCCAGCAGTTTTTGGACTAGCCAAGAGACCCAGTACTTC CASSFWTSQETQYF
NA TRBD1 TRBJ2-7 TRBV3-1 TGTGCCAGCAGCCAAGCATATGGGACAGGGAGGACCTACGGGCAGTACTTC CASSQAYGTGRTYGQYF